The 5 T cell receptor beta chains below come from one sample, sequenced in a study of shared clonotypes between healthy human individuals. TCRdb's copy holds only in-frame clones and misses some; the assay was immunoSEQ multiplex PCR. The profile covers fewer than 600,000 clones, with roughly 77% appearing a single time and 13% taken by the ten largest. The sample consisted of PBMCs. These receptors all come from a woman between 40 and 50 years old in good health. Some clones in this sample may be carry-over from other donors' samples.

This clone was detected a few times. This chain joins TRBV6-1 and TRBJ1-3, with D hard to call. The CDR3 contains 13 residues. V was clipped by 1 base and J by 15 bases, with 16 bases between them. Looked up from germline, CDR1 is MNHNS and CDR2 is SASEGT. For the CDR3, the DNA is TGTGCCAGCAGTGAAGGCTTCTCGGGCCGCCAATATTTT. It translates to CASSEGFSGRQYF.

This clone was seen a few times. Within the sample, other DNA sequences also encode this same CDR3. J is TRBJ2-5 and V is TRBV28; D unclear. The CDR3 contains 16 residues. V gave up 4 bases and J gave up 5 bases, with 20 bases separating them. The V gene's germline CDR1 is MDHEN and CDR2 SYDVKM. Here the CDR3 reads CASSSPGDISGETQYF. The CDR3 coding sequence is TGTGCCAGCAGTTCCCCAGGTGACATTTCTGGGGAGACCCAGTACTTC.

CDR3 nucleotide sequence: TGTGCCAGTAGTATAGATCCGAATCAGCCCCAGCATTTT. Amino acids: CASSIDPNQPQHF. The chain joins TRBV19 to TRBJ1-5, with no clear D. V lost 0 bases to trimming and J lost 4 bases, with 4 bases between them. The CDR3 consists of 13 residues. Per the germline V gene, CDR1 is LNHDA and CDR2 is SQIVND (reference sequence).

CDR3 sequence: CASSLRQLIEQYF. The CDR3 DNA follows: TGTGCCAGCAGTTTGAGGCAGTTAATCGAGCAGTACTTC. The chain joins TRBV27 to TRBJ2-7, with unresolved D. The CDR3 runs to 13 residues. V dropped 3 bases and J dropped 6 bases, with 12 bases sitting between them. Germline loops: CDR1 MNHEY, CDR2 SMNVEV (reference sequence).

This rearrangement joins TRBV6-5 to TRBJ1-1, with 9 bases that match TRBD1. The CDR3 sequence is 15 residues long. The ends lost 0 bases at V and 4 bases at J; junction bases unmatched: 3. CDR1 and CDR2 (germline): MNHEY, SVGAGI. CDR3 residues: CASSYSVDRGTEAFF. As DNA, the CDR3 is TGTGCCAGCAGTTACTCCGTGGACAGGGGCACTGAAGCTTTCTTT.